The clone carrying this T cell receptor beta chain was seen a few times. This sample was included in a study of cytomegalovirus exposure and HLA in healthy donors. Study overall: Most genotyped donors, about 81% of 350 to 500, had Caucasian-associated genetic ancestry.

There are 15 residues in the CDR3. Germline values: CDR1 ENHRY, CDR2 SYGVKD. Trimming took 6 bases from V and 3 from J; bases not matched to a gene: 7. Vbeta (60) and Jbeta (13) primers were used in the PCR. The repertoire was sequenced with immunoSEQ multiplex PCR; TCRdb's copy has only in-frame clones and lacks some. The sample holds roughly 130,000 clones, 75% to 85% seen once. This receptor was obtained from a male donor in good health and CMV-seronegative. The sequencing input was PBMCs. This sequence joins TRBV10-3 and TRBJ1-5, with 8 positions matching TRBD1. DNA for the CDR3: TGTGCCATCAGCTCGGACAGGGCACCCAATCAGCCCCAGCATTTT. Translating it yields CAISSDRAPNQPQHF.